Following are 5 T cell receptor beta chains from one sample sequenced in a study of cytomegalovirus exposure and HLA in healthy donors. Some clones are missing from TCRdb's copy, which holds only in-frame ones; the method was immunoSEQ multiplex PCR. The data contain roughly 270,000 clones, approximately 90% of them singletons. Sequenced input: PBMCs. All receptors come from a woman aged 18-29 years in good health and CMV-seronegative.

This sequence joins TRBV30 and TRBJ1-2; 12 positions agree with TRBD1. CDR1 is GTSNPN, CDR2 SVGIG, per germline (reference sequence). V lost 7 bases to trimming and J lost 6 bases; unmatched junction nucleotides: 6. The CDR3 totals 13 residues. The CDR3 DNA is TGTGCCTCTAACCGGGACAGGGGGCATGGCTACACCTTC. This encodes CASNRDRGHGYTF.

The chain recombines TRBV28 with TRBJ1-5; D possibly corresponds to TRBD1 (5 bases). V was shortened by 5 bases and J by 7 bases, with 15 bases between the two germline ends. CDR3 length: 14 residues. Germline V gives CDR1 MDHEN, CDR2 SYDVKM. CDR3 protein: CASSLPGSGQPQHF. Here the CDR3 DNA reads TGTGCCAGCAGTCTTCCAGGGTCAGGGCAGCCCCAGCATTTT.

The chain is built from TRBV5-6 and TRBJ1-2; D not resolved. In germline, CDR1 is SGHDT, CDR2 YYEEEE. Trimming removed 2 bases at V and 0 bases at J, with 11 bases between. This CDR3 contains 15 residues. CDR3 in amino acids: CASSFARGTNYGYTF. CDR3 bases: TGTGCCAGCAGCTTTGCTAGAGGGACTAACTATGGCTACACCTTC.

This chain uses TRBV5-1 with TRBJ2-7, with 8 bases that match TRBD1. The V segment lost 1 base and the J segment 4 bases; nucleotides outside the gene matches: 7. Germline V lookup: CDR1 SGHRS, CDR2 YFSETQ. The CDR3 loop spans 15 amino acids. CDR3 sequence reads: CASSLTTGVLYEQYF. CDR3 nucleotides: TGCGCCAGCAGCTTGACGACAGGGGTGTTGTACGAGCAGTACTTC.

This chain links TRBV6-6 with TRBJ2-2, with D possibly matching TRBD2 (5 bases). Germline V CDR1 and CDR2: MNHNY, SVGAGI (reference sequence). This CDR3 is built from 13 residues. V shed 8 bases and J shed 4 bases, with 11 bases lying between them. The CDR3 loop is CASGLRATGELFF. The CDR3 nucleotides are TGTGCCAGCGGCTTGCGGGCCACCGGGGAGCTGTTTTTT.